This section outlines one T cell receptor (beta chain) sequence together with its context. Its antigen remains undetermined. Base qualities are not at hand, and no much larger clone is one base apart. From the cysteine up to the phenylalanine, the CDR3 has a length of 17 residues. Left in the record is the CDR3 DNA by itself, 51 bases read in frame from the first base. V is cut back by 4 bases and J by 6 bases, with 13 bases in the junction unmatched. The germline V gene provides CDR1 SNHLY and CDR2 FYNNEI. These data are taken from a study of blood T cell repertoires in COVID-19 (dated by TCRdb to the early 2020s). Context from the whole study: Samples covering the acute and convalescent phases of COVID-19 were provided by collaborators in the United States, Italy and Spain. The samples were drawn from the first 160 participants of the ongoing ImmuneRACE study and from over a thousand subjects provided by 6 global collaborators. Subjects who had been exposed to COVID-19, were actively infected with it, or had recovered from it provided the deeply sampled blood TCRbeta repertoires that made up the dataset. The prospective study material was composed of cDNA or gDNA derived from T cells, B-cell-depleted T cells, or PBMCs. Sample metadata almost always included a de-identified subject ID, COVID-19 status, age in years and sex. Where available, HLA class I and class II types were obtained from metadata supplied by the sample provider rather than from assay-based typing. The repertoires were made available in a free public database intended to serve as a resource for research on the immune response to SARS-CoV-2. Study-level results and caveats: Clinical and demographic metadata were provided uncurated, with the amount varying by source and participant.

One collaborating source in Seattle enrolled patients while the patients were actively infected and followed the patients over time throughout the course of disease. Collaborating institutions collected whole blood in K2EDTA tubes following their own protocols. For TCRbeta analysis, collaborators shipped samples as frozen whole blood, isolated PBMCs, or DNA extracted from either of those sample types. TCRbeta CDR3 regions were amplified from genomic DNA using the immunoSEQ Assay, a bias-controlled multiplex PCR. In the source study's methods: Within the assay, amplification of reference gene primers was used to estimate how many nucleated cells each sample contained. Sequence reads were collapsed and filtered to measure the absolute abundance of every unique TCRbeta CDR3 rearrangement. For each sample, productive Simpson clonality was calculated as the square root of Simpson's diversity index over productive rearrangements. Drawn from immuneACCESS, this table holds only the in-frame rearrangements with V and J called that TCRdb kept. Clones are partly lost; checked studies trace under half to an unresolved V gene and leave the rest unexplained. V, J and clone size are taken as reported in that table, and D and trimming were inferred from the DNA itself. The sample table holds 55,000 to 65,000 clones, of which about 81% were seen once. The ten top clones hold over 25% of the sample.

The chain couples TRBV2 to TRBJ2-2; 8 bases in the middle match TRBD2. The specimen sequenced was peripheral blood. This clonotype was sampled from a man aged 60 to 75 with COVID-19, enrolled during active disease. The sequence in DNA is TGTGCCAGCAGTGTTGTCGGGGGGGTAGATCCTGCCGGGGAGCTGTTTTTT. It codes for CASSVVGGVDPAGELFF.